The source of this T cell receptor beta chain is a study of blood T cell repertoires in COVID-19. The CDR3 contains 14 residues. Trimming shortened V by 6 bases and J by 2 bases, and 10 bases separated the two germline ends. The germline V gene encodes CDR1 MNHNY and CDR2 SVGAGI (reference sequence). Sequencing used immunoSEQ multiplex PCR; TCRdb keeps in-frame clones, though not all of them. The profile covers roughly 250,000 clones, with approximately 84% appearing a single time and about 1.9% taken by the ten largest. V usage is TRBV6-6 and J usage is TRBJ1-4; D is perhaps TRBD1 (5 bases). The TCR comes from a woman at least 80 years old with acute or convalescent COVID-19. Sequenced sample: peripheral blood. The CDR3 coding sequence is TGTGCCAGCAGCCAGGGTTCGACTAATGAAAAACTGTTTTTT. Protein sequence: CASSQGSTNEKLFF.